The clone carrying this T cell receptor beta chain has a handful of counts. Its target is unknown. Sorting that relied on CD45RO/CCR7/CD25/CD127/CD95/CD27 yielded CD4+ naive, central memory, regulatory and stem cell-like memory cells. This entry is derived from a study of beta chain features in type 1 diabetes. The study's findings and limits: In all four CD4+ subsets, TCRB CDR3 length was significantly, moderately reduced in type 1 diabetes.

The entirety of the isolated RNA underwent reverse transcription, so expressed TCRB transcripts were sequenced. Only in-frame clones appear in the TCRdb table, and some are missing; sequencing was by immunoSEQ multiplex PCR. This sample has 600,000 to 700,000 clones; 13% occur once, and the top ten carry less than 0.025%. This TCR was recovered from a man aged 18 to 29 with type 1 diabetes. Specimen: naive CD4+ T cells from blood.

The CDR3 nucleotides are TGTGCCATCAGTGATTTCAACACTGAAGCTTTCTTT. Translation gives CAISDFNTEAFF. The chain joins TRBV10-3 to TRBJ1-1; D is ambiguous. There are 12 residues in the CDR3. Trimming left V 3 bases short and J 2 bases short, with 4 bases between. CDR1 and CDR2 (germline): ENHRY, SYGVKD.